Sequencing of this TCR beta chain was carried out in a study of T cell responses to AZD1222 COVID-19 vaccine. Study results and caveats: Repertoire sampling was restricted to post-peak T cell response timepoints.

On this clone itself: The antigen remains undetermined.

The protocol was immunoSEQ multiplex PCR, while the TCRdb copy is restricted to in-frame clones and leaves out a portion. The profile covers 95,000 to 150,000 clones, with approximately 82% appearing a single time and about 27% taken by the ten largest. V was pared by 3 bases and J by 3 bases, with 3 bases of the junction left unmatched. Germline CDR1 is MNHNS and CDR2 is SASEGT. The CDR3 is made up of 14 amino acids. This chain links TRBV6-1 with TRBJ1-1, with TRBD1 identical over 8 bases. The sequence came from an adult who received the AZD1222 COVID-19 vaccine. The sample was peripheral blood, taken 28 days after the second AZD1222 dose. The CDR3 nucleotides read TGTGCCAGCAGTGAGGCAGGGGGCTACACTGAAGCTTTCTTT. It specifies CASSEAGGYTEAFF.